Detailed here is one TCR beta chain. The target antigen is unknown. Primers for the PCR totalled 60 Vbeta and 13 Jbeta. Sequencing used immunoSEQ multiplex PCR; TCRdb keeps in-frame clones, though not all of them. The sample holds about 140,000 clones; 84% are singletons and the top ten take about 2.5%. V was pared by 4 bases and J by 2 bases, with 1 base of the junction left unmatched. The CDR3 has 14 residues. CDR1 and CDR2 (germline): SEHNR, FQNEAQ (reference sequence). These data originate in a study of cytomegalovirus exposure and HLA in healthy donors. At the level of the study: Of all 400 or so donors who were genotyped, 80% to 85% belonged to the Caucasian-associated ancestry cluster.

General study results and limits: Follow-up analysis later connected one missense variant in DCLRE1C with trimming of TCR beta V- and J-genes. Rare sequences made up most TCRs, while some public TCRs were found in many donors. CMV serostatus stood as the only immune exposure information on hand.

The receptor was isolated from a boy aged 2-15 years in good health and CMV-seronegative. The chain combines TRBV7-9 with TRBJ2-7, with TRBD1 matching 11 bases. The sequenced sample consisted of PBMCs. Here the CDR3 reads CASSSDRGPYEQYF. The CDR3 nucleotides are TGTGCCAGCAGCTCGGACAGGGGGCCCTACGAGCAGTACTTC.